These 21 T cell receptor beta chains came from one sample sequenced in a study of technical replicates of blood from a few donors. Only in-frame clones appear in the TCRdb table, and some are missing; sequencing was by immunoSEQ multiplex PCR. Of about 11,000 clones listed, approximately 94% are singletons. The sequenced material came from PBMCs. The receptors derive from a human donor in good health.

V is TRBV28 and J is TRBJ1-2; perhaps TRBD1 as D (5 bases). This CDR3 has 14 residues. Germline V gives CDR1 MDHEN, CDR2 SYDVKM. The ends were cut back, 3 bases at V and 0 bases at J, with 8 bases in the middle. The CDR3 here is CASSLGPTNYGYTF. The CDR3 DNA sequence: TGTGCCAGCAGTTTGGGGCCCACTAACTATGGCTACACCTTC.

The V and J genes are TRBV5-6 and TRBJ2-7; maybe TRBD2 (6 bases). From germline, CDR1 is SGHDT and CDR2 YYEEEE. V shed 4 bases and J shed 7 bases, with 18 bases lying between them. CDR3 length: 14 residues. The DNA for the CDR3 is TGTGCCAGCAGCCCGGGGGACTCTCGGTGGGAGCAGTACTTC. Protein: CASSPGDSRWEQYF.

V gene TRBV7-2 combines with J gene TRBJ2-2, with TRBD1 as a possible D gene (6 bases). The CDR3 totals 14 residues. V lost 5 bases to trimming and J lost 4 bases, with 11 bases between them. CDR1 is SGHTA, CDR2 FQGNSA, per germline. DNA for the CDR3: TGTGCCAGCAGCAAGGGACACCTCACCGGGGAGCTGTTTTTT. Its protein is CASSKGHLTGELFF.

This chain joins TRBV19 and TRBJ1-5, with D hard to call. The CDR3 length is 16 residues. V lost 1 base and J lost 7, with 17 bases in between. Germline CDR1 LNHDA, CDR2 SQIVND (reference sequence). The CDR3 DNA is TGTGCCAGTAGTATAGGTCCGACTGCTCTCGGGCAGCCCCAGCATTTT. Translated: CASSIGPTALGQPQHF.

This chain uses TRBV10-3 with TRBJ2-6; TRBD1 agrees at 9 bases. With V trimmed by 4 bases and J by 1 base, 8 bases remained unmatched. CDR3 length equals 18 residues. CDR1 is ENHRY, CDR2 SYGVKD, per germline. Written as DNA, the CDR3 is TGTGCCATCAGTGGAAGGGGACAGGGTTCTTCTGGGGCCAACGTCCTGACTTTC. This encodes CAISGRGQGSSGANVLTF.

V is TRBV7-6 and J is TRBJ2-1; possibly TRBD2 for D (6 bases). In germline, CDR1 is SGHVS, CDR2 FNYEAQ. Between the trimmed V and J ends, which lost 5 bases and 3 bases, there was a span of 14 bases. The length of the CDR3 is 15 residues. CDR3 bases: TGTGCCAGCAGCACCGGGGGTGGTCTCTACAATGAGCAGTTCTTC. Its translation is CASSTGGGLYNEQFF. Combining the CDR3 with reference TRBV7-6 and TRBJ2-1 gives the whole variable domain GAGVSQSPRYKVTKRGQDVALRCDPISGHVSLYWYRQALGQGPEFLTYFNYEAQQDKSGLPNDRFSAERPEGSISTLTIQRTEQRDSAMYRCASSTGGGLYNEQFFGPGTRLTVL.

The CDR3 here is CASSKATGDTEAFF. The CDR3 coding sequence is TGTGCCAGCAGCAAAGCGACAGGGGACACTGAAGCTTTCTTT. The J gene is TRBJ1-1, the V gene TRBV7-9; 8 bases fit TRBD1. The CDR3 extends over 14 amino acids. Germline CDR1 reads SEHNR; CDR2 reads FQNEAQ (reference sequence). Trimming at V came to 5 bases and at J to 3 bases, leaving 5 bases not matched to a gene.

In its sample, this clone was seen a few times. The genes are TRBV6-1 and TRBJ2-5; 7 bases agree with TRBD1. V lost 1 base to trimming and J lost 5 bases; unmatched junction nucleotides: 7. This CDR3 is built from 15 residues. Germline V gene lookup returns CDR1 MNHNS and CDR2 SASEGT. The CDR3 loop is CASSEGPQGSETQYF. Written as DNA, the CDR3 is TGTGCCAGCAGTGAAGGCCCACAGGGGAGTGAGACCCAGTACTTC.

The V call is TRBV5-8, the J call TRBJ2-1; possibly TRBD2 for D (6 bases). In germline, CDR1 is SGHTS, CDR2 YDEGEE. CDR3 length equals 15 residues. V shed 1 base and J shed 5 bases, with 13 bases lying between them. Here the CDR3 DNA reads TGTGCCAGCAGCTTGTCTACGAGGAGGGACAATGAGCAGTTCTTC. This translates into CASSLSTRRDNEQFF.

The chain recombines TRBV7-2 with TRBJ2-7, with 7 bases aligning to TRBD2. This CDR3 has 16 amino acids. The J segment lost 5 bases and the V segment lost 1 base, leaving 11 bases of the junction unmatched. CDR1 SGHTA and CDR2 FQGNSA come from the germline V gene. The CDR3 bases are TGTGCCAGCAGCTTAGGTCCCTCGAGGCTAGCGGACGAGCAGTACTTC. It codes for CASSLGPSRLADEQYF. The variable domain in full, completed from reference TRBV7-2 and TRBJ2-7, reads GAGVSQSPSNKVTEKGKDVELRCDPISGHTALYWYRQSLGQGLEFLIYFQGNSAPDKSGLPSDRFSAERTGGSVSTLTIQRTQQEDSAVYLCASSLGPSRLADEQYFGPGTRLTVT.

This sequence joins TRBV2 and TRBJ2-5, with 15 bases fitting TRBD2. The CDR3 consists of 16 residues. The V gene's germline CDR1 is SNHLY and CDR2 FYNNEI. Losses at the gene ends were 5 bases for V and 5 bases for J; bases not matched to a gene: 6. The CDR3 reads CASSPGLAGGRETQYF. The CDR3 DNA follows: TGTGCCAGCAGTCCGGGACTAGCGGGAGGAAGGGAGACCCAGTACTTC.

J is TRBJ1-1 and V is TRBV18; 9 bases line up with TRBD1. Germline CDR1 and CDR2: KGHSH and LQKENI. V lost 1 base to trimming and J lost 6 bases; unmatched junction nucleotides: 6. The CDR3 consists of 15 residues. Written as DNA, the CDR3 is TGTGCCAGCTCACCACGGACAGGGGATATCCCTGAAGCTTTCTTT. Amino acids: CASSPRTGDIPEAFF.

This chain uses TRBV7-6 with TRBJ1-1, with D possibly matching TRBD1 (6 bases). CDR3 length: 14 amino acids. The germline V and J ends were trimmed by 4 bases and 6 bases, with 15 bases remaining between them. Germline V gene data show CDR1 as SGHVS and CDR2 as FNYEAQ. CDR3 in DNA: TGTGCCAGCAGCTCCAGGGGCCCTGAGTCTGAAGCTTTCTTT. It yields the protein CASSSRGPESEAFF.

The chain links TRBV7-2 to TRBJ2-3; the D gene is possibly TRBD2 (5 bases). Trimming left V 1 base short and J 0 bases short, with 11 bases between. Germline V gives CDR1 SGHTA, CDR2 FQGNSA. This CDR3 has 16 residues. The CDR3 DNA reads as TGTGCCAGCAGCTTAGTAGTGACGGGAAGCACAGATACGCAGTATTTT. Protein sequence: CASSLVVTGSTDTQYF.

The V and J genes are TRBV5-1 and TRBJ2-2, with 8 bases that match TRBD2. Germline V gene data show CDR1 as SGHRS and CDR2 as YFSETQ. V shed 1 base and J 4 bases; nucleotides not matched to a gene: 9. This CDR3 is 17 amino acids long. The CDR3 nucleotides read TGCGCCAGCAGCTTGCGGGGGACTAGATGGGGCACCGGGGAGCTGTTTTTT. Protein: CASSLRGTRWGTGELFF. Looking up the rest from reference TRBV5-1 and TRBJ2-2 gives the full variable domain: KAGVTQTPRYLIKTRGQQVTLSCSPISGHRSVSWYQQTPGQGLQFLFEYFSETQRNKGNFPGRFSGRQFSNSRSEMNVSTLELGDSALYLCASSLRGTRWGTGELFFGEGSRLTVL.

This sequence joins TRBV27 and TRBJ2-2, with TRBD2 identical over 10 bases. The CDR3 loop spans 17 amino acids. Looked up from germline, CDR1 is MNHEY and CDR2 is SMNVEV (reference sequence). J was trimmed by 3 bases and V by 4 bases; bases with no gene match: 8. This CDR3 is CASSSPSGRLDTGELFF. The CDR3 DNA is TGTGCCAGCAGTTCGCCTAGCGGGAGACTGGACACCGGGGAGCTGTTTTTT.

The chain uses TRBV7-3 and TRBJ2-7; 10 bases agree with TRBD2. CDR1 SGHTA and CDR2 FQGTGA come from the germline V gene. The CDR3 consists of 15 residues. The J segment lost 7 bases and the V segment lost 3 bases, leaving 9 bases of the junction unmatched. The CDR3 spells CASSLRLAGVAEQYF. The CDR3 region has the DNA TGTGCCAGCAGCTTGAGGCTAGCGGGAGTCGCAGAGCAGTACTTC.

This chain links TRBV7-2 with TRBJ1-1; possible D gene TRBD1, 6 bases. Trimming pared 5 bases from V and 7 bases from J, leaving 14 bases between. CDR1 and CDR2 (germline): SGHTA, FQGNSA. CDR3 length equals 13 residues. The CDR3 nucleotides are TGTGCCAGCAGCATCGGGACAAGAGTTGAAGCTTTCTTT. It is translated as CASSIGTRVEAFF.

The chain uses TRBV19 and TRBJ1-1; 10 bases align to TRBD1. Trimming removed 5 bases from V and 1 base from J; junction bases left unmatched: 10. CDR1 LNHDA and CDR2 SQIVND come from the germline V gene (reference sequence). The CDR3 length is 17 residues. The CDR3 nucleotides read TGTGCCAGTAGTCTATGGGACAGGGGAAGAGGGAACACTGAAGCTTTCTTT. Translated, it gives CASSLWDRGRGNTEAFF. Using reference TRBV19 and TRBJ1-1 for the parts outside the CDR3, the full variable domain is DGGITQSPKYLFRKEGQNVTLSCEQNLNHDAMYWYRQDPGQGLRLIYYSQIVNDFQKGDIAEGYSVSREKKESFPLTVTSAQKNPTAFYLCASSLWDRGRGNTEAFFGQGTRLTVV.

The chain combines TRBV2 with TRBJ1-5; D not resolved. CDR1 and CDR2 (germline): SNHLY, FYNNEI. The CDR3 runs to 16 residues. Trimming took 2 bases from V and 3 from J, leaving 14 bases between them. The CDR3 DNA is TGTGCCAGCAGTGAAACGGGCGGGAGAACCAATCAGCCCCAGCATTTT. Its protein product is CASSETGGRTNQPQHF.

V usage is TRBV13 and J usage is TRBJ2-3, with 11 bases aligning to TRBD2. The CDR3 contains 17 residues. Trimming cost V 2 bases and J 4 bases; bases outside gene matches: 8. Looked up from germline, CDR1 is PRHDT and CDR2 is FYEKMQ (reference sequence). The CDR3: CASSLYSGREGADTQYF. The DNA of the CDR3 is TGTGCCAGCAGCTTATATAGCGGGAGGGAAGGGGCAGATACGCAGTATTTT.